These 15 T cell receptor beta chains share one sample of origin, sequenced in a study of T cells in localized non-small cell lung cancer. Here immunoSEQ multiplex PCR was the method, and the copy in TCRdb shows in-frame clones only, minus some. The table lists more than 1,000 clones, approximately 30% of them singletons. The sample in question was lung tumor tissue, obtained before any cancer treatment. All receptors come from a male donor older than 55 with stage I squamous cell lung carcinoma.

This chain links TRBV19 with TRBJ2-1, with D perhaps TRBD1 or TRBD2 (5 bases each). V lost 3 bases and J lost 5, with 14 bases in between. CDR1 is LNHDA, CDR2 SQIVND, per germline (reference sequence). This CDR3 is 15 amino acids long. CDR3 in amino acids: CASSMGPKNHNEQFF. CDR3 DNA sequence: TGTGCCAGTAGTATGGGACCTAAGAATCACAATGAGCAGTTCTTC.

In this sample, this clone turned up a few times. The chain employs TRBV28 and TRBJ2-2, with D possibly matching TRBD1 (6 bases). Germline V gives CDR1 MDHEN, CDR2 SYDVKM. Trimming took off 6 bases at V and 3 bases at J, with 11 bases between the two ends. The CDR3 runs 14 residues. The CDR3 nucleotides are TGTGCCAGCAGACTTAAGGGGGACACCGGGGAGCTGTTTTTT. This codes for CASRLKGDTGELFF.

The chain employs TRBV18 and TRBJ1-1; D is uncertain. Looked up from germline, CDR1 is KGHSH and CDR2 is LQKENI. The CDR3 runs to 12 residues. V was clipped by 0 bases and J by 1 base, with 0 bases between them. CDR3 sequence reads: CASSPPNTEAFF. CDR3 nucleotides: TGTGCCAGCTCACCACCGAACACTGAAGCTTTCTTT.

V gene TRBV23-1 combines with J gene TRBJ1-4; D is unclear. TRBV23-1 is an ORF, with its function uncertain. V dropped 6 bases and J dropped 7 bases, with 12 bases sitting between them. This CDR3 is 13 amino acids long. The CDR3 coding sequence is TGCGCCAGCAGCTTGTGGGCGGGTGAAAAACTGTTTTTT. Translated: CASSLWAGEKLFF.

This clone was recorded only once. In nucleotides, the CDR3 is TGTGCCAGTAGTATACGGCGGGGGATGATCTACGAGCAGTACTTC. Protein sequence: CASSIRRGMIYEQYF. The chain has TRBV19 and TRBJ2-7, with 7 bases aligning to TRBD2. V gave up 2 bases and J gave up 3 bases; unmatched junction bases: 7. CDR3 length: 15 residues. Germline V gives CDR1 LNHDA, CDR2 SQIVND (reference sequence).

The table lists this clone with a few counts. V is TRBV6-8 and J is TRBJ2-5; 7 nucleotides match TRBD2. After removal of 5 bases from V and 2 bases from J, the junction contained 5 bases not matched to a gene. Germline CDR1 and CDR2: MNHGY and SAAAGT. This CDR3 contains 14 residues. CDR3 bases: TGTGCCAGCAGTAACCTAGCGGCACAAGAGACCCAGTACTTC. It translates to CASSNLAAQETQYF.

This clone turned up a few times. V usage is TRBV19 and J usage is TRBJ1-4; 7 nucleotides match TRBD1. CDR3 length equals 12 residues. V lost 9 bases, J lost 7 bases, and 5 bases stayed unmatched. Germline V gives CDR1 LNHDA, CDR2 SQIVND (reference sequence). The CDR3 here is CASEGGREKLFF. In DNA form, the CDR3 reads TGTGCCAGCGAAGGGGGCCGTGAAAAACTGTTTTTT.

The V and J genes are TRBV6-8 and TRBJ1-5; D is uncertain. The germline V and J ends were trimmed by 8 bases and 4 bases, with 12 bases remaining between them. CDR1 and CDR2 (germline): MNHGY, SAAAGT. The CDR3 extends over 13 amino acids. The CDR3 protein is CASQDFLNQPQHF. CDR3 DNA sequence: TGTGCCAGCCAGGATTTCCTAAATCAGCCCCAGCATTTT.

The chain carries TRBV11-3 and TRBJ2-7; 9 bases align to TRBD1. Per the germline V gene, CDR1 is SGHNT and CDR2 is YENEEA. This CDR3 has 15 residues. With 3 bases clipped from V and 4 bases from J, the junction kept 7 bases outside the gene matches. CDR3 nucleotide sequence: TGTGCCAGCAGCTTTGACCAGGACAGGGGTTACGAGCAGTACTTC. It codes for CASSFDQDRGYEQYF.

This clone was seen a few times. The chain links TRBV19 to TRBJ2-1; no clear D gene. CDR3 length: 11 residues. Germline CDR1 and CDR2: LNHDA and SQIVND (reference sequence). V gave up 1 base and J gave up 8 bases, with 3 bases separating them. CDR3 residues: CASSIVDEQFF. The CDR3 DNA follows: TGTGCCAGTAGTATAGTTGATGAGCAGTTCTTC.

By sample share, this clone is medium-sized. The V gene is TRBV11-3, the J gene TRBJ1-1; D is possibly TRBD1 (5 bases). V dropped 3 bases and J dropped 2 bases, with 13 bases sitting between them. This CDR3 is 15 amino acids long. Germline V gives CDR1 SGHNT, CDR2 YENEEA. The CDR3 DNA sequence: TGTGCCAGCAGCTTTATAGGGGCCGGCAACACTGAAGCTTTCTTT. It is translated as CASSFIGAGNTEAFF. Full variable domain (remainder filled in from reference TRBV11-3 and TRBJ1-1): EAGVVQSPRYKIIEKKQPVAFWCNPISGHNTLYWYLQNLGQGPELLIRYENEEAVDDSQLPKDRFSAERLKGVDSTLKIQPAELGDSAVYLCASSFIGAGNTEAFFGQGTRLTVV.

This chain uses TRBV18 with TRBJ1-5; 7 nucleotides align to TRBD1. The V gene's germline CDR1 is KGHSH and CDR2 LQKENI. This CDR3 has 13 amino acids. V was clipped by 9 bases and J by 3 bases; unmatched bases: 5. CDR3 sequence: CASGQEDNQPQHF. CDR3 nucleotides: TGTGCCAGTGGACAGGAGGACAATCAGCCCCAGCATTTT.

This chain uses TRBV29-1 with TRBJ1-2; D perhaps matches TRBD1 (5 bases). This CDR3 has 12 residues. Germline V gene lookup returns CDR1 SQVTM and CDR2 ANQGSEA. Trimming stripped 2 bases from V and 8 bases from J, with 12 bases between. Here the CDR3 DNA reads TGCAGCGTTGAAACAGGATGGGAAGGCTACACCTTC. It encodes CSVETGWEGYTF.

This clone came up a few times. The V gene is TRBV10-2, the J gene TRBJ2-7; TRBD2 is a possible D gene (6 bases). The CDR3 runs 16 residues. Trimming stripped 5 bases from V and 0 bases from J, with 17 bases between. Germline V lookup: CDR1 WSHSY, CDR2 SAAADI. CDR3 DNA: TGCGCCAGCAGTTTTAACCTCGGGGGAAGCTCCTACGAGCAGTACTTC. It translates to CASSFNLGGSSYEQYF.

This chain joins TRBV19 and TRBJ2-7; no clear D. Trimming pared 3 bases from V and 6 bases from J, leaving 12 bases between. This CDR3 comprises 13 residues. In germline, CDR1 is LNHDA, CDR2 SQIVND (reference sequence). The CDR3, as DNA: TGTGCCAGTAGTATGTCGCGGCAGACCGAGCAGTACTTC. Translated, it gives CASSMSRQTEQYF.